These 14 T cell receptor beta chains were sequenced from one sample in a study of blood T cells in healthy people across ages. With a J-beta primer mix and a sample-barcoded 5' primer, a second PCR ran about 7 to 12 cycles. Using its own MiXCR run on the 5' RACE reads, TCRdb lists one record per CDR3 protein. The table has fewer than 1,000,000 distinct CDR3 sequences, 44% seen once. Sequencing was done on a sample of blood. These receptors all come from a man in his fifties or sixties in good health.

There are a few counts of this clonotype. The V and J genes are TRBV20-1 and TRBJ2-7; no clear D. The CDR3 spans 14 residues. Trimming removed 5 bases from V and 0 bases from J, with 14 bases in between. Germline V gene lookup returns CDR1 DFQATT and CDR2 SNEGSKA (reference sequence). The CDR3: CSAPQRVGSYEQYF. Written as DNA, the CDR3 is TGCAGTGCTCCACAAAGAGTGGGCTCCTACGAGCAGTACTTC.

J is TRBJ2-7 and V is TRBV28, with 7 bases fitting TRBD1. With V trimmed by 6 bases and J by 2 bases, 10 bases remained unmatched. CDR3 length: 15 amino acids. The V gene's germline CDR1 is MDHEN and CDR2 SYDVKM. As DNA, the CDR3 is TGTGCCAGCAGGGTCCGACAGGGACCGACCTACGAGCAGTACTTC. This sequence encodes CASRVRQGPTYEQYF.

There are a few counts of this clonotype. The chain has TRBV20-1 and TRBJ2-3; 10 bases are a match to TRBD2. This CDR3 is 15 amino acids long. The junction had 10 bases not matched to a gene; V was cut back by 6 bases and J by 4 bases. CDR1 and CDR2 (germline): DFQATT, SNEGSKA (reference sequence). For the CDR3, the DNA is TGCAGTGCGACCCGGACTAGCGGACCCCCAGATACGCAGTATTTT. It translates to CSATRTSGPPDTQYF.

V and J are TRBV7-2 and TRBJ1-2; no clear D. Trimming removed 1 base from V and 8 bases from J, with 17 bases in between. CDR1 and CDR2 (germline): SGHTA, FQGNSA. The CDR3 is made up of 15 amino acids. The CDR3 protein is CASSLDVLLVRGYTF. The DNA of the CDR3 is TGTGCCAGCAGCTTAGACGTCCTCCTCGTGCGGGGCTACACCTTC.

This sequence joins TRBV11-2 and TRBJ2-5, with D possibly TRBD2 on 6 matching bases. Germline V gene lookup returns CDR1 SGHAT and CDR2 FQNNGV. Trimming took 6 bases from V and 1 from J, leaving 12 bases between them. The CDR3 totals 14 residues. The CDR3 protein is CASRRTGVQETQYF. The CDR3 DNA follows: TGTGCCAGCAGACGAACGGGGGTCCAAGAGACCCAGTACTTC. Based on the CDR3 plus reference TRBV11-2 and TRBJ2-5, the full variable domain is EAGVAQSPRYKIIEKRQSVAFWCNPISGHATLYWYQQILGQGPKLLIQFQNNGVVDDSQLPKDRFSAERLKGVDSTLKIQPAKLEDSAVYLCASRRTGVQETQYFGPGTRLLVL.

About this clonotype: One end of the junction fails to match germline, which may point to a read error. The J gene is TRBJ1-5, the V gene TRBV20-1; 7 bases match TRBD1. Per germline, CDR1 DFQATT and CDR2 SNEGSKA (reference sequence). This CDR3 contains 13 residues. The CDR3 protein is CGAHRQGGQPQHF. The CDR3 DNA reads as TGCGGTGCTCATAGACAGGGAGGTCAGCCCCAGCATTTT.

The genes are TRBV12-3 or TRBV12-4 and TRBJ2-1; tentatively, D is TRBD2 (6 bases). This CDR3 is 17 amino acids long. V lost 3 bases to trimming and J lost 3 bases, with 18 bases between them. The CDR3 region is CASSFRPSGSYYNEQFF. The CDR3 DNA is TGTGCCAGCAGTTTTAGGCCTTCCGGGAGCTACTACAATGAGCAGTTCTTC.

This clonotype has only one observation. The V call is TRBV7-2, the J call TRBJ2-3; D gene ambiguous. The V end was cut by 5 bases, the J end by 6 bases, with 12 bases between. Per the germline V gene, CDR1 is SGHTA and CDR2 is FQGNSA. The CDR3 loop spans 13 amino acids. CDR3 bases: TGTGCCAGCAGCCGCCCCACCCACGATACGCAGTATTTT. This encodes CASSRPTHDTQYF.

This sequence joins TRBV6-2 or TRBV6-3 and TRBJ1-5; D not certain. Per germline, CDR1 MNHEY and CDR2 SVGEGT. The CDR3 has 16 amino acids. V was pared by 7 bases and J by 3 bases, with 19 bases between. The CDR3: CASTTGSPRNNQPQHF. The CDR3 DNA sequence: TGTGCCAGCACCACGGGGTCGCCAAGGAACAATCAGCCCCAGCATTTT.

This clonotype was picked up many times. V and J are TRBV29-1 and TRBJ2-1, with a possible D match to TRBD2 (6 bases). CDR1 is SQVTM and CDR2 is ANQGSEA in the germline V gene. The CDR3 is 14 residues long. V was clipped by 5 bases and J by 7 bases, with 18 bases between them. CDR3 sequence reads: CSVRSGGIKNEQFF. DNA for the CDR3: TGCAGCGTTAGGTCTGGCGGGATAAAGAATGAGCAGTTCTTC.

The chain has TRBV20-1 and TRBJ2-5; 12 bases are a match to TRBD2. The CDR3 is made up of 16 amino acids. V dropped 5 bases and J dropped 5; count of bases not matched to a gene: 12. Germline lookup yields CDR1 DFQATT and CDR2 SNEGSKA (reference sequence). This chain's CDR3 is CSAGSTGLAGQETQYF. CDR3 sequence (DNA): TGCAGTGCTGGGTCAACCGGACTAGCGGGGCAGGAGACCCAGTACTTC.

This clonotype was detected only a few times. V gene TRBV13 combines with J gene TRBJ2-5, with 11 bases fitting TRBD2. This CDR3 spans 14 amino acids. Looked up from germline, CDR1 is PRHDT and CDR2 is FYEKMQ (reference sequence). V was clipped by 5 bases and J by 6 bases; unmatched bases: 5. CDR3 coding DNA: TGTGCCAGCAGCCTGACTAGCGGGGTTAAGACCCAGTACTTC. This encodes CASSLTSGVKTQYF.

This clonotype came up a few times. The chain couples TRBV7-9 to TRBJ2-3; D gene unclear. Germline V CDR1 and CDR2: SEHNR, FQNEAQ (reference sequence). Trimming removed 1 base from V and 0 bases from J, with 5 bases in between. The CDR3 has 14 amino acids. CDR3 in DNA: TGTGCCAGCAGCTTAGAACAAAGCACAGATACGCAGTATTTT. It specifies CASSLEQSTDTQYF.

The CDR3 nucleotides read TGTGCCAGCATCCCGTTTATCGTCCACACCAGAGCCTACGAGCAGTACTTC. This translates into CASIPFIVHTRAYEQYF. This chain uses TRBV2 with TRBJ2-7; D is ambiguous. The CDR3 has 17 amino acids. CDR1 SNHLY and CDR2 FYNNEI come from the germline V gene. V was shortened by 7 bases and J by 2 bases, with 24 bases between the two germline ends. The full variable domain, rest sourced from reference TRBV2 and TRBJ2-7, is EPEVTQTPSHQVTQMGQEVILRCVPISNHLYFYWYRQILGQKVEFLVSFYNNEISEKSEIFDDQFSVERPDGSNFTLKIRSTKLEDSAMYFCASIPFIVHTRAYEQYFGPGTRLTVT.